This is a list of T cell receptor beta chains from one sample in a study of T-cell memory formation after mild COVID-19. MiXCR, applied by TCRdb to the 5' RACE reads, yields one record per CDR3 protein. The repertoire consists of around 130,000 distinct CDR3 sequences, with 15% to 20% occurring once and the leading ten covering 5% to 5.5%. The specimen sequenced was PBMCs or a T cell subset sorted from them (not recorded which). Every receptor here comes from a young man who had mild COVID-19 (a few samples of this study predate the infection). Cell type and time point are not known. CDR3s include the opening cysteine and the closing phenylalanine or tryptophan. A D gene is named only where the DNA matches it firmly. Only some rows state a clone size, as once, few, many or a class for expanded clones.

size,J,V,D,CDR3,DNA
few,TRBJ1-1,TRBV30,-,CAWSVGYSTEAFF,TGTGCCTGGAGTGTGGGATATAGCACTGAAGCTTTCTTT
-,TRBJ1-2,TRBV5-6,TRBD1,CASSPRQGRGYGYTF,TGTGCCAGCAGCCCCCGACAGGGGCGAGGCTATGGCTACACCTTC
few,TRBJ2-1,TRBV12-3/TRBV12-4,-,CASSPADYNNEQFF,TGTGCCAGCAGTCCAGCGGACTACAACAATGAGCAGTTCTTC
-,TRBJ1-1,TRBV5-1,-,CASSLVGSTEAFF,TGCGCCAGCAGCTTGGTGGGGTCAACTGAAGCTTTCTTT
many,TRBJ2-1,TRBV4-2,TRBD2,CASSLLAGAYNEQFF,TGTGCCAGCAGCCTATTAGCGGGGGCATACAATGAGCAGTTCTTC
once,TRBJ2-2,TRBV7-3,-,CASSLSRGDTGELFF,TGTGCCAGCAGTTTAAGCAGGGGGGACACCGGGGAGCTGTTTTTT
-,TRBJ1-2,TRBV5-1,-,CVSSLGHDDYGYTF,TGCGTCAGCAGCTTGGGTCACGACGACTATGGCTACACCTTC
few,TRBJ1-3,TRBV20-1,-,CSGLRNSGNTIYF,TGCAGTGGACTCAGAAACTCTGGAAACACCATATATTTT
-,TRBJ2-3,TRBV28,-,CASRRTYRGTDTQYF,TGTGCCAGCAGGAGGACCTACCGAGGCACAGATACGCAGTATTTT
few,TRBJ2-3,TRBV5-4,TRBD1,CASSSPDRVLTDTQYF,TGTGCCAGCAGTTCCCCGGACAGGGTGTTAACAGATACGCAGTATTTT
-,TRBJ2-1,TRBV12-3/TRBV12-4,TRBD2,CASSLRLAGLGEQFF,TGTGCCAGCAGTTTAAGACTAGCGGGCCTCGGGGAGCAGTTCTTC
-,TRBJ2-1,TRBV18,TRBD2,CASSLPGGGAVNEQFF,TGTGCCAGCTCACTGCCTGGCGGGGGGGCTGTCAATGAGCAGTTCTTC
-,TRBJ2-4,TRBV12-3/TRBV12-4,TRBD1,CASSGQGEVNIQYF,TGTGCCAGCAGTGGACAGGGGGAGGTAAACATTCAGTACTTC
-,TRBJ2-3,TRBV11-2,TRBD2,CASSLSTSGNTDTQYF,TGTGCCAGCAGCTTAAGCACTAGCGGAAACACAGATACGCAGTATTTT
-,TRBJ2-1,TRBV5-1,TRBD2,CASSLSGGAYNEQFF,TGCGCCAGCAGCTTGAGCGGGGGGGCCTACAATGAGCAGTTCTTC
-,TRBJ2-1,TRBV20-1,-,CSARPQGTRISYNEQFF,TGCAGTGCTAGACCCCAGGGGACCCGTATATCCTACAATGAGCAGTTCTTC
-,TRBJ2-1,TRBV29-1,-,CSVCPSSYNEQFF,TGCAGCGTTTGCCCCAGCTCCTACAATGAGCAGTTCTTC
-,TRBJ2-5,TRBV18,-,CASSPEGETQYF,TGTGCCAGCTCACCAGAGGGAGAGACCCAGTACTTC
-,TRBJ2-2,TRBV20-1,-,CSVSSRGLDTGELFF,TGCAGTGTCTCGTCAAGGGGTTTAGACACCGGGGAGCTGTTTTTT
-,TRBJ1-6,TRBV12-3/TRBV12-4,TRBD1,CASRTGGAYNSPLHF,TGTGCCAGCAGGACAGGGGGGGCGTATAATTCACCCCTCCACTTT
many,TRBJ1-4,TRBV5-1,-,CASSESPNEKLFF,TGCGCCAGCAGCGAATCCCCAAATGAAAAACTGTTTTTT
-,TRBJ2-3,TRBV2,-,CASMASRVGGTDTQYF,TGTGCCAGCATGGCCTCCCGGGTGGGCGGCACAGATACGCAGTATTTT